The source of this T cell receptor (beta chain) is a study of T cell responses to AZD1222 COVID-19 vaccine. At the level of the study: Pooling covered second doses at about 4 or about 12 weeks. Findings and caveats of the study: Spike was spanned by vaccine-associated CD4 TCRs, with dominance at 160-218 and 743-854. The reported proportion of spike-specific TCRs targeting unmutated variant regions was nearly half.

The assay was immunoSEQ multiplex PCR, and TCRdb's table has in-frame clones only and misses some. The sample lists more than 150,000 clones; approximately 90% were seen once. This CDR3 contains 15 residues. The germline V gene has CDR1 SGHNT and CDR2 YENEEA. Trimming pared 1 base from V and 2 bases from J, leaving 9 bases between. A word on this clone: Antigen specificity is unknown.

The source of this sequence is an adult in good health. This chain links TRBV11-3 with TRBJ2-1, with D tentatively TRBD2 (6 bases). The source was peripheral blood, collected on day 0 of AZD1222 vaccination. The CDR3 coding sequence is TGTGCCAGCAGCTTAGGGCGGGGCCCCTACAATGAGCAGTTCTTC. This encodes CASSLGRGPYNEQFF.